This TCR beta chain was identified during a study of OX40 agonist ivuxolimab in advanced cancers. General study results and limits: The investigators did not determine what antigen specificity the expanded peripheral T cells had. Compared with CD4+, CD8+ T cells on average had more expanded clones.

Data came from immunoSEQ multiplex PCR; TCRdb stores just in-frame clones and leaves some out. Found here are 30,000 to 35,000 clones, roughly four fifths of them singletons; the top ten hold 2.6%. This clone was recorded once. The antigen remains unidentified. Exclusion of a patient followed from autoimmune disease history or systemic immunosuppression. This CDR3 region has 13 residues. Germline values: CDR1 SNHLY, CDR2 FYNNEI. Trimming took 7 bases from V and 1 from J, leaving 10 bases between them. The chain links TRBV2 to TRBJ2-5; a weak D match, TRBD2 (6 bases). This TCR derives from an adult with an advanced solid tumor such as melanoma, head and neck, liver or kidney cancer. The sequencing used CD4+ or CD8+ T cells sorted from blood, collected in a trial of the OX40 agonist ivuxolimab. CDR3 bases: TGTGCCAGCACGCGGGACTCCCAAGAGACCCAGTACTTC. It yields the protein CASTRDSQETQYF. The whole variable domain, filled in from reference TRBV2 and TRBJ2-5, reads EPEVTQTPSHQVTQMGQEVILRCVPISNHLYFYWYRQILGQKVEFLVSFYNNEISEKSEIFDDQFSVERPDGSNFTLKIRSTKLEDSAMYFCASTRDSQETQYFGPGTRLLVL.